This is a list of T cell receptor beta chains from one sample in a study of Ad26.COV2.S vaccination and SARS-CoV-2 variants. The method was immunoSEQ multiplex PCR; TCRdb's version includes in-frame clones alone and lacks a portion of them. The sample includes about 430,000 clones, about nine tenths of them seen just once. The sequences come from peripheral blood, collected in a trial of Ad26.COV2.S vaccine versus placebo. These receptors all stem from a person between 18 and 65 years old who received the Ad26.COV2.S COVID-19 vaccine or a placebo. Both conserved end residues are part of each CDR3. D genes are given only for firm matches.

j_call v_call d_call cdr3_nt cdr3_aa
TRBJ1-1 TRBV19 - TGTGCCAGTAAAAGGGGGTCCAAAAACACTGAAGCTTTCTTT CASKRGSKNTEAFF
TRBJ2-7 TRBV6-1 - TGTGCCAGCAGTGAGGGTTACGAGCAGTACTTC CASSEGYEQYF
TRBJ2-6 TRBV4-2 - TGTGCCAGCAGCGCACCCGGGGCCAACGTCCTGACTTTC CASSAPGANVLTF
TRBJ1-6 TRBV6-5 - TGTGCCAGCAGTTACTCGAAAAGCAGGGACGGATCACCCCTCCACTTT CASSYSKSRDGSPLHF
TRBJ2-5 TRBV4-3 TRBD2 TGCGCCAGCAGCCAAGATCGAGGGACTAGTCGGGAGACCCAGTACTTC CASSQDRGTSRETQYF
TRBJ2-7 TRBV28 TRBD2 TGTGCCAGCAGTCCGGGACTAGCGCACTACGAGCAGTACTTC CASSPGLAHYEQYF
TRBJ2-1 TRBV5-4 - TGTGCCAGCAGCTTGGCCCCGGGCAGGGGCAATGAGCAGTTCTTC CASSLAPGRGNEQFF
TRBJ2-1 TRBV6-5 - TGTGCCAGCAAAGAAGGGGTCATGGCCTACAATGAGCAGTTCTTC CASKEGVMAYNEQFF
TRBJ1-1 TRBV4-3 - TGCGCCAGCAGCCAAGGTGGCCGGGCAGGCCAAAACACTGAAGCTTTCTTT CASSQGGRAGQNTEAFF
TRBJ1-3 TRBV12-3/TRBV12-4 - TGTGCCAGCAGGCAGGGGCCTGGAAACACCATATATTTT CASRQGPGNTIYF